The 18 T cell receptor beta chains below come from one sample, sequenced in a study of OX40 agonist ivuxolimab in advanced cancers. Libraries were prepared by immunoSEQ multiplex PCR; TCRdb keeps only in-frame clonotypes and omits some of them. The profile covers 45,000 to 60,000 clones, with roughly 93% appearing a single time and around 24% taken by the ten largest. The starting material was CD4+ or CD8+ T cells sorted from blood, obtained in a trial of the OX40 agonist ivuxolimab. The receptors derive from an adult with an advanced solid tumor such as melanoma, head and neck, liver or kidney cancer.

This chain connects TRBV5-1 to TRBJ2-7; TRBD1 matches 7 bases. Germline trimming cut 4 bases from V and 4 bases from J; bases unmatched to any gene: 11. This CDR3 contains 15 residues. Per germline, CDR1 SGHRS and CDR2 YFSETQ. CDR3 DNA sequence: TGCGCCAGCAGCCACCACCGGGACAGCACGTACGAGCAGTACTTC. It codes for CASSHHRDSTYEQYF.

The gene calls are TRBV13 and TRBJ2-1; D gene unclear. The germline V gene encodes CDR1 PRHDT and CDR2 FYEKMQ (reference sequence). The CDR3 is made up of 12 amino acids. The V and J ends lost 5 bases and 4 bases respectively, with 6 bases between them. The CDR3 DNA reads TGTGCCAGCAGCGACCTTTACAATGAGCAGTTCTTC. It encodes CASSDLYNEQFF.

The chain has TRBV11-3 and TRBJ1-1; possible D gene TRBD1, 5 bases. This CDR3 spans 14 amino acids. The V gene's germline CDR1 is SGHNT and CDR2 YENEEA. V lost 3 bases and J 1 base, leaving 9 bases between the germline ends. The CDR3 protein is CASSLGGGNTEAFF. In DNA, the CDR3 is TGTGCCAGCAGCTTGGGCGGGGGGAACACTGAAGCTTTCTTT.

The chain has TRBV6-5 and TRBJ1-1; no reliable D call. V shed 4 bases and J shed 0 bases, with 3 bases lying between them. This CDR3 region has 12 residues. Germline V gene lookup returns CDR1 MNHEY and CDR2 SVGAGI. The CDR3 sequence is CASSLMNTEAFF. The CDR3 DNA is TGTGCCAGCAGTTTAATGAACACTGAAGCTTTCTTT.

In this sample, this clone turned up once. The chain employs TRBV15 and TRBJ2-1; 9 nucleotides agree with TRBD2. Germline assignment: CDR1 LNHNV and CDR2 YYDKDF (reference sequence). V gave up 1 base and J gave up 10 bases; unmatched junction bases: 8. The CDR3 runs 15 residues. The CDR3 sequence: CATSRAAGGAGEQFF. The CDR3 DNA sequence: TGTGCCACCAGCAGAGCAGCGGGAGGTGCGGGGGAGCAGTTCTTC.

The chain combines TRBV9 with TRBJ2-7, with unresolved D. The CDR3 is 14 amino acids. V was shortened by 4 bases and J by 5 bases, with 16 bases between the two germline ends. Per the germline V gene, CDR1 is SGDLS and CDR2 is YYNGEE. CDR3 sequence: CASSPGPPADEQYF. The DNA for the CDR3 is TGTGCCAGCAGCCCGGGTCCACCGGCGGACGAGCAGTACTTC.

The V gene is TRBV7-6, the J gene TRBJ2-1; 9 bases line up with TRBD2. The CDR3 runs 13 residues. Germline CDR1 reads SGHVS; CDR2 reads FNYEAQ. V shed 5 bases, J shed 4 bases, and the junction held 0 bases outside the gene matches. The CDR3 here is CASSSGGYNEQFF. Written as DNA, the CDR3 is TGTGCCAGCAGCAGCGGGGGGTACAATGAGCAGTTCTTC. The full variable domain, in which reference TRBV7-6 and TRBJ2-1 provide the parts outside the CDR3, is GAGVSQSPRYKVTKRGQDVALRCDPISGHVSLYWYRQALGQGPEFLTYFNYEAQQDKSGLPNDRFSAERPEGSISTLTIQRTEQRDSAMYRCASSSGGYNEQFFGPGTRLTVL.

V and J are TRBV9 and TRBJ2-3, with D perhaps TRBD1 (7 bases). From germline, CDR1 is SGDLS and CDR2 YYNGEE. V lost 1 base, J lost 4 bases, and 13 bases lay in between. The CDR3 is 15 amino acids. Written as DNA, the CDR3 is TGTGCCAGCAGCGTACAGGGGGGTCCCGCAGATACGCAGTATTTT. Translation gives CASSVQGGPADTQYF.

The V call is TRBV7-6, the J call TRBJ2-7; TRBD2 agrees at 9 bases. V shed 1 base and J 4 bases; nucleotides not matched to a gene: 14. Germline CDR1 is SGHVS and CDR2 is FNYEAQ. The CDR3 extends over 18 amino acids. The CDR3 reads CASSLGPFAGGLVYEQYF. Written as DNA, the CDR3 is TGTGCCAGCAGCTTAGGACCTTTTGCGGGAGGGCTTGTGTACGAGCAGTACTTC.

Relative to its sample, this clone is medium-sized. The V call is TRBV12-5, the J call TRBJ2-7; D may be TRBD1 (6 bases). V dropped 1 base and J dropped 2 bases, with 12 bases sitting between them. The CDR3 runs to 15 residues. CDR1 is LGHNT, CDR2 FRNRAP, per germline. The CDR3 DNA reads TGTGCTAGTGGTTTGGGATTCGGGACAACCTACGAGCAGTACTTC. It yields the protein CASGLGFGTTYEQYF.

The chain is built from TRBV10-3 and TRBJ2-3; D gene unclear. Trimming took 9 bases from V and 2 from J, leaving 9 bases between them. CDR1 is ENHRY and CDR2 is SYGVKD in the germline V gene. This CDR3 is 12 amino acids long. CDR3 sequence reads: CAIGGDTDTQYF. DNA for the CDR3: TGTGCCATAGGCGGAGACACAGATACGCAGTATTTT.

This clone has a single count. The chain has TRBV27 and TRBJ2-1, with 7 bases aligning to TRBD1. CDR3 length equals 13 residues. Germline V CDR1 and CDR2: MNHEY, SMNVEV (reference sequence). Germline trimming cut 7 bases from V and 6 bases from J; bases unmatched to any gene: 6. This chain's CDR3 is CASTIPGGNEQFF. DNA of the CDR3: TGTGCCAGCACCATCCCAGGGGGCAATGAGCAGTTCTTC.

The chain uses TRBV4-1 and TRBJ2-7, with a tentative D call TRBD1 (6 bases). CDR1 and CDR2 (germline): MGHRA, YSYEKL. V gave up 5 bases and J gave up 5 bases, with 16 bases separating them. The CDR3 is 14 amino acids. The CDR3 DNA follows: TGCGCCAGCAGCTGGCAGGGGAAGTTGGACGAGCAGTACTTC. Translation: CASSWQGKLDEQYF.

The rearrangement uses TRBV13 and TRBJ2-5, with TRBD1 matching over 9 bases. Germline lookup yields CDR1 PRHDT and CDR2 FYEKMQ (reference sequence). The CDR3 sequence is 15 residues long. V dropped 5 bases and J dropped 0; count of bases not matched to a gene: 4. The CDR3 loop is CASSAGTGYQETQYF. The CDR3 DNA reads TGTGCCAGCAGCGCCGGGACAGGGTACCAAGAGACCCAGTACTTC.

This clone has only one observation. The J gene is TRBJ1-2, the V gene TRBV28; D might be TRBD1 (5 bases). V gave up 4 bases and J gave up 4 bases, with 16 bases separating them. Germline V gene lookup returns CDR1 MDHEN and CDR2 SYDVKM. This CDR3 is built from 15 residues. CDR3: CASSSYMQGPYGYTF. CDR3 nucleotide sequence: TGTGCCAGCAGTTCTTACATGCAGGGACCCTATGGCTACACCTTC.

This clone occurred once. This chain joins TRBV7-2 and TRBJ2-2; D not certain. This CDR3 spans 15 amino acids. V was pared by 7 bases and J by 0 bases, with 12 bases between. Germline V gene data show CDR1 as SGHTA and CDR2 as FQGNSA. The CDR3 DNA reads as TGTGCCAGCAAGGATGGCGGACCGAACACCGGGGAGCTGTTTTTT. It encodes CASKDGGPNTGELFF.

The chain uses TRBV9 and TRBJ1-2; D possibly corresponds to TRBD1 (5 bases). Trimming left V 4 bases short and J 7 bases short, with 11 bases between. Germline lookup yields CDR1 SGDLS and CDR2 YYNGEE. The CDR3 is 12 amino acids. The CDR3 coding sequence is TGTGCCAGCAGCCGGGGGTTCAGTGGCTACACCTTC. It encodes CASSRGFSGYTF. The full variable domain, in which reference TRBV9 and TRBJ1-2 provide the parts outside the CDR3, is DSGVTQTPKHLITATGQRVTLRCSPRSGDLSVYWYQQSLDQGLQFLIQYYNGEERAKGNILERFSAQQFPDLHSELNLSSLELGDSALYFCASSRGFSGYTFGSGTRLTVV.

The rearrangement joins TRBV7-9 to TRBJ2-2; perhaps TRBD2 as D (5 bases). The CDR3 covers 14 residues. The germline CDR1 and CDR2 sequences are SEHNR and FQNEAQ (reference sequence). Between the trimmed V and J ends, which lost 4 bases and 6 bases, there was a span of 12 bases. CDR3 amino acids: CASSSLDAPGELFF. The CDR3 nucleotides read TGTGCCAGCAGCTCACTAGACGCCCCCGGGGAGCTGTTTTTT. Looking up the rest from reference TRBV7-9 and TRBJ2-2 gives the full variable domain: DTGVSQNPRHKITKRGQNVTFRCDPISEHNRLYWYRQTLGQGPEFLTYFQNEAQLEKSRLLSDRFSAERPKGSFSTLEIQRTEQGDSAMYLCASSSLDAPGELFFGEGSRLTVL.